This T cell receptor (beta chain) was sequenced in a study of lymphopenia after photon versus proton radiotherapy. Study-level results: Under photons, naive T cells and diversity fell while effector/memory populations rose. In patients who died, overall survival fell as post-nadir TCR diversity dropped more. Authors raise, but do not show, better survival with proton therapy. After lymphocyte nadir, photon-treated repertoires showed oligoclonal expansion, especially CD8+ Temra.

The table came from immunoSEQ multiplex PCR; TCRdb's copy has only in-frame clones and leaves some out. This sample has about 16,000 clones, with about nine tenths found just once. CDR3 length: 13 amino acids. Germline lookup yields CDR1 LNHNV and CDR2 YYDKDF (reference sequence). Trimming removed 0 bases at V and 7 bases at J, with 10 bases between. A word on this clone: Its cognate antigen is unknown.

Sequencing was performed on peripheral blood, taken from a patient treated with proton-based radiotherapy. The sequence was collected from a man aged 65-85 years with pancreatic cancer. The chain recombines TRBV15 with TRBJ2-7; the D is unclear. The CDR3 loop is CATSRELDREQYF. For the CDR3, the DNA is TGTGCCACCAGCAGAGAACTCGATAGAGAGCAGTACTTC.